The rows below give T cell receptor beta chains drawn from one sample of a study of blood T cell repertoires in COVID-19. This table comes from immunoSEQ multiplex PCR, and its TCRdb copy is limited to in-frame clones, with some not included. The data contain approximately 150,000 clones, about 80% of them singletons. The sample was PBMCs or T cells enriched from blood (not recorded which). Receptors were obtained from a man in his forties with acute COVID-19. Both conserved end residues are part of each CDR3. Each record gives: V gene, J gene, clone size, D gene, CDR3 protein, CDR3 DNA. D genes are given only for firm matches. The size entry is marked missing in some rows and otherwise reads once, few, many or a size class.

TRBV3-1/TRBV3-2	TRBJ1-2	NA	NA	CASSQERGYTF	TGTGCCAGCAGCCAAGAGCGGGGCTACACCTTC
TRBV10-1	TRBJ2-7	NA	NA	CASSPGTPSYEQYF	TGCGCCAGCAGTCCCGGGACTCCGTCCTACGAGCAGTACTTC
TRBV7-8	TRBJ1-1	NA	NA	CASSTQGNTEAFF	TGTGCCAGTTCCACCCAGGGGAACACTGAAGCTTTCTTT
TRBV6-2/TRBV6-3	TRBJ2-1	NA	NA	CASSPGHTGGDEQFF	TGTGCCAGCAGTCCGGGACACACTGGGGGGGATGAGCAGTTCTTC
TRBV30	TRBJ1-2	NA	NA	CAWSLTGGGGYTF	TGTGCCTGGAGCCTTACGGGGGGCGGAGGCTACACCTTC
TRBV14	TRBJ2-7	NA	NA	CASSQTNGRNEQYF	TGTGCCAGCAGCCAGACTAACGGGAGAAACGAGCAGTACTTC
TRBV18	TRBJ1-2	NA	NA	CASSPKERGNYTF	TGTGCCAGCTCACCAAAAGAAAGGGGGAACTACACCTTC
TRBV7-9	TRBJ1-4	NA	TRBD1	CASSLAGQGGEKLFF	TGTGCCAGCAGCTTAGCTGGACAGGGTGGGGAAAAACTGTTTTTT
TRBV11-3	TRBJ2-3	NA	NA	CASSLTGESTDTQYF	TGTGCCAGCAGCTTAACGGGGGAAAGCACAGATACGCAGTATTTT
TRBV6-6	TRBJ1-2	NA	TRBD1	CASTQGTGDYGYTF	TGTGCCAGCACCCAAGGGACAGGGGACTATGGCTACACCTTC
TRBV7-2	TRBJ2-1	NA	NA	CASRVGGSGEQFF	TGTGCCAGCAGGGTCGGAGGGTCGGGTGAGCAGTTCTTC
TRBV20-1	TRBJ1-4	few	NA	CSVQPNEKLFF	TGCAGTGTACAGCCTAATGAAAAACTGTTTTTT
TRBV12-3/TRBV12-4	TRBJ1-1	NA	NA	CASSLGGRVEAFF	TGTGCCAGCAGTTTAGGGGGCAGGGTTGAAGCTTTCTTT
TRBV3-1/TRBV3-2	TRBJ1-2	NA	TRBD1	CASSHDRGDGYTF	TGTGCCAGCAGCCACGACAGGGGGGACGGCTACACCTTC
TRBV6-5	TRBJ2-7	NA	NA	CASSLAVPSYEQYF	TGTGCCAGCAGTTTGGCGGTTCCCTCCTACGAGCAGTACTTC
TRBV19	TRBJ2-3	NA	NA	CATETRATDTQYF	TGTGCCACCGAGACGAGGGCCACAGATACGCAGTATTTT
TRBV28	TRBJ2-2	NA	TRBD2	CASSALTGGLTGELFF	TGTGCCAGCAGTGCCCTGACGGGGGGGCTTACCGGGGAGCTGTTTTTT
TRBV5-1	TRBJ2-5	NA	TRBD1	CASSKGARVQGETQYF	TGCGCCAGCAGCAAGGGGGCCCGGGTCCAGGGGGAGACCCAGTACTTC
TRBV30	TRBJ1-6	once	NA	CAWSPPGRALSPLHF	TGTGCCTGGAGTCCTCCCGGCAGGGCCCTTTCACCCCTCCACTTT
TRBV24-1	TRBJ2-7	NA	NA	CATSDPPSYEQYF	TGTGCCACCAGTGATCCCCCGTCCTACGAGCAGTACTTC
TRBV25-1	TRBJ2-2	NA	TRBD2	CASSGLAGTGELFF	TGTGCCAGCAGTGGACTAGCGGGTACCGGGGAGCTGTTTTTT
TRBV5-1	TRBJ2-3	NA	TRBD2	CASTGLAGGGTDTQYF	TGCGCCAGCACCGGTCTAGCGGGAGGTGGCACAGATACGCAGTATTTT
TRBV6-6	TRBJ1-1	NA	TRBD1	CASSWDRDNTEAFF	TGTGCCAGCAGCTGGGACAGGGACAACACTGAAGCTTTCTTT
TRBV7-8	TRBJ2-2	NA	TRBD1	CASSLRQGATGELFF	TGTGCCAGCAGCCTGCGACAGGGGGCCACCGGGGAGCTGTTTTTT
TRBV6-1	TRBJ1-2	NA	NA	CASSDGGRYGHTF	TGTGCCAGCAGTGACGGGGGTCGCTATGGCCACACCTTC
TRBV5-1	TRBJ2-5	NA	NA	CASTSGPQETQYF	TGCGCCAGCACCTCGGGTCCCCAAGAGACCCAGTACTTC
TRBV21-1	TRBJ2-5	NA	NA	CASTLTSGGARETQYF	TGTGCCAGCACTTTGACTAGCGGGGGGGCCAGGGAGACCCAGTACTTC
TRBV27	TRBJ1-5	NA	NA	CASSLQQGYSNQPQHF	TGTGCCAGCAGTTTACAACAGGGATATAGCAATCAGCCCCAGCATTTT
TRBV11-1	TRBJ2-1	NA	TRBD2	CASSITSGGGHEQFF	TGTGCCAGCAGCATAACTAGCGGGGGGGGCCATGAGCAGTTCTTC
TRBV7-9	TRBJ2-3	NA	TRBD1	CASSFSGQGTDTQYF	TGTGCCAGCAGCTTTTCGGGACAGGGCACAGATACGCAGTATTTT
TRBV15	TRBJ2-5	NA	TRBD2	CATRWTSGGQETQYF	TGTGCCACCAGATGGACTAGCGGGGGCCAAGAGACCCAGTACTTC
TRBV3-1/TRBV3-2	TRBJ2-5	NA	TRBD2	CASSPLGGETQYF	TGTGCCAGCAGCCCCTTGGGGGGGGAGACCCAGTACTTC
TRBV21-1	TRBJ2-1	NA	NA	CASSKRWGTSGREYNEQFF	TGTGCCAGCAGCAAACGGTGGGGGACTAGCGGGAGGGAATACAATGAGCAGTTCTTC
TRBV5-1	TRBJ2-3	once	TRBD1	CASSLARDRVTDTQYF	TGCGCCAGCAGCTTGGCAAGGGACAGGGTGACAGATACGCAGTATTTT
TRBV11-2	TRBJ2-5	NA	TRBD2	CASSLPSGGAETQYF	TGTGCCAGCAGCTTACCTAGCGGGGGGGCGGAGACCCAGTACTTC
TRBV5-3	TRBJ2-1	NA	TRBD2	CARSLGLAGAGSYNEQFF	TGTGCCAGAAGCTTGGGACTAGCGGGGGCCGGCTCCTACAATGAGCAGTTCTTC
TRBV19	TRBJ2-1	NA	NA	CASSISFGRGIGNEQFF	TGTGCCAGTAGTATTTCATTCGGCAGGGGAATTGGCAATGAGCAGTTCTTC
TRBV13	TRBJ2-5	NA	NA	CASSFKLAQETQYF	TGTGCCAGCAGCTTTAAACTAGCCCAAGAGACCCAGTACTTC
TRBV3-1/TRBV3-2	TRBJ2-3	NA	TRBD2	CASSQVASGGANADTQYF	TGTGCCAGCAGCCAAGTGGCGAGCGGGGGGGCCAACGCAGATACGCAGTATTTT
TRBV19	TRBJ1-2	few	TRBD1	CASNSREGAGYTF	TGTGCCAGTAACTCGCGGGAGGGGGCTGGCTACACCTTC
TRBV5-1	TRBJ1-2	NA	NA	CASSSQGNKGYTF	TGCGCCAGCAGCTCGCAGGGAAATAAGGGCTACACCTTC
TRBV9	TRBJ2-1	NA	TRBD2	CASSVPGLAGYNEQFF	TGTGCCAGCAGCGTCCCCGGACTAGCGGGGTACAATGAGCAGTTCTTC
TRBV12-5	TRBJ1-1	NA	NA	CASGLVRTVQATEAFF	TGTGCTAGTGGTTTGGTACGAACTGTTCAGGCCACTGAAGCTTTCTTT
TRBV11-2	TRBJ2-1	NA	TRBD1	CASSPGQAGSSNEQFF	TGTGCCAGCAGCCCCGGACAGGCCGGCTCTTCCAATGAGCAGTTCTTC
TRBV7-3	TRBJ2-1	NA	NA	CASSLPPDRFYNEQFF	TGTGCCAGCAGCTTACCCCCGGACAGATTCTACAATGAGCAGTTCTTC
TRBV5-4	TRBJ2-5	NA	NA	CASSLGLTGQETQYF	TGTGCCAGCAGCTTGGGACTTACAGGGCAAGAGACCCAGTACTTC
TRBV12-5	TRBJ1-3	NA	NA	CASGLSGGYGNTIYF	TGTGCTAGTGGTTTGTCAGGAGGATATGGAAACACCATATATTTT